Each of the 20 T cell receptor beta chains below was sequenced from the same sample in a study of blood T cell repertoires in COVID-19. Sequencing was performed with immunoSEQ multiplex PCR; in TCRdb, only in-frame clones are kept and a portion is missing. The table includes about 270,000 clones, 86% detected once. The sequencing sample was made of PBMCs or T cells enriched from blood (not recorded which). These receptors all stem from a woman aged 18-30 years who had recovered from COVID-19.

The chain couples TRBV7-2 to TRBJ2-1, with 9 bases matching TRBD2. Germline-derived CDR1 and CDR2 are SGHTA and FQGNSA. This CDR3 is built from 16 residues. V was clipped by 4 bases and J by 1 base; unmatched bases: 5. The CDR3 is CASSSYLAGSYNEQFF. The CDR3 nucleotides are TGTGCCAGCAGCTCCTATCTAGCGGGGTCCTACAATGAGCAGTTCTTC.

The chain recombines TRBV4-3 with TRBJ1-1, with D perhaps TRBD1 (6 bases). V was pared by 2 bases and J by 6 bases, with 10 bases between. This CDR3 is built from 13 residues. The germline V gene has CDR1 LGHNA and CDR2 YSLEER. The CDR3 spells CASSQNRVAEAFF. The DNA for the CDR3 is TGCGCCAGCAGCCAAAACAGGGTCGCTGAAGCTTTCTTT.

CDR3 residues: CATSRVDYSYNEQFF. The CDR3 DNA reads TGTGCCACCAGCAGGGTGGACTATTCCTACAATGAGCAGTTCTTC. V is TRBV15 and J is TRBJ2-1, with D possibly TRBD2 on 6 matching bases. V was trimmed by 3 bases and J by 1 base, leaving 10 bases between them. Germline CDR1 and CDR2: LNHNV and YYDKDF (reference sequence). CDR3 size: 15 residues.

The V gene is TRBV19, the J gene TRBJ1-2; unclear D gene. Germline assignment: CDR1 LNHDA and CDR2 SQIVND (reference sequence). Trimming removed 2 bases at V and 5 bases at J, with 12 bases between. The CDR3 extends over 14 amino acids. The CDR3 nucleotides are TGTGCCAGTAGTATAATCCGGGAAACATATGGCTACACCTTC. This codes for CASSIIRETYGYTF.

The V gene is TRBV6-2 or TRBV6-3, the J gene TRBJ1-2, with 7 bases that match TRBD1. Trimming removed 5 bases from V and 3 bases from J; junction bases left unmatched: 3. Germline lookup yields CDR1 MNHEY and CDR2 SVGEGT. This CDR3 is 13 amino acids long. The CDR3 spells CASSPGGYYGYTF. The CDR3 DNA sequence: TGTGCCAGCAGTCCAGGGGGTTACTATGGCTACACCTTC.

The J gene is TRBJ2-1, the V gene TRBV30; 9 nucleotides line up with TRBD2. The germline gives CDR1 GTSNPN, CDR2 SVGIG (reference sequence). The V segment lost 0 bases and the J segment 13 bases; nucleotides outside the gene matches: 10. CDR3 length equals 14 residues. Here the CDR3 reads CAWSVLGREGIQFF. CDR3 nucleotides: TGTGCCTGGAGTGTACTCGGGCGGGAGGGAATACAGTTCTTC. Full variable domain (missing parts from reference TRBV30 and TRBJ2-1): SQTIHQWPATLVQPVGSPLSLECTVEGTSNPNLYWYRQAAGRGLQLLFYSVGIGQISSEVPQNLSASRPQDRQFILSSKKLLLSDSGFYLCAWSVLGREGIQFFGPGTRLTVL.

This chain joins TRBV12-5 and TRBJ2-1, with TRBD1 matching over 8 bases. Germline CDR1 and CDR2: LGHNT and FRNRAP. This CDR3 is 16 amino acids long. V lost 1 base, J lost 5 bases, and 7 bases stayed unmatched. For the CDR3, the DNA is TGTGCTAGTGGTTTGGATGGGGGACAGGTTCACAATGAGCAGTTCTTC. Encoded protein: CASGLDGGQVHNEQFF.

This chain joins TRBV5-5 and TRBJ1-1; TRBD1 might be the D (6 bases). The CDR3 is made up of 14 amino acids. Germline-derived CDR1 and CDR2 are SGHKS and YYEKEE (reference sequence). Trimming removed 3 bases at V and 3 bases at J, with 12 bases between. The chain's CDR3 is CASSYTGTDTEAFF. The CDR3 coding sequence is TGTGCCAGCAGCTACACAGGGACGGACACTGAAGCTTTCTTT.

The chain employs TRBV7-2 and TRBJ2-3; D gene unclear. V gave up 5 bases and J gave up 1 base, with 16 bases separating them. The germline V gene has CDR1 SGHTA and CDR2 FQGNSA. The CDR3 spans 16 residues. In DNA, the CDR3 is TGTGCCAGCAGCCGTAGACTGGCTATGGGCACAGATACGCAGTATTTT. The encoded protein is CASSRRLAMGTDTQYF.

V usage is TRBV28 and J usage is TRBJ2-5; 10 bases agree with TRBD1. Per germline, CDR1 MDHEN and CDR2 SYDVKM. This CDR3 region has 15 residues. V shed 6 bases and J 2 bases; nucleotides not matched to a gene: 6. CDR3 DNA sequence: TGTGCCAGCAGCATTCCGGGACAGGGGCAAGAGACCCAGTACTTC. It codes for CASSIPGQGQETQYF.

This clone was found a few times. CDR3 loop: CATSGGQNYGYTF. The CDR3 DNA is TGTGCCACCAGTGGGGGCCAAAACTATGGCTACACCTTC. The rearrangement links TRBV24-1 to TRBJ1-2, with a weak D call TRBD1 (5 bases). The germline CDR1 and CDR2 sequences are KGHDR and SFDVKD. The CDR3 runs to 13 residues. V dropped 5 bases and J dropped 2 bases, with 8 bases sitting between them.

The chain joins TRBV7-8 to TRBJ1-3, with D possibly matching TRBD1 (6 bases). Deletions cut 2 bases from V and 8 bases from J, with 19 bases between. The CDR3 is 16 residues long. CDR1 and CDR2 from the germline V gene are SGHVS and FQNEAQ. DNA of the CDR3: TGTGCCAGCAGCTTATACGTAGAGGGGCCAGGGGACACCATATATTTT. Translated, it gives CASSLYVEGPGDTIYF.

The chain employs TRBV7-9 and TRBJ2-4; no clear D. This CDR3 has 11 amino acids. Per germline, CDR1 SEHNR and CDR2 FQNEAQ (reference sequence). Deletions cut 10 bases from V and 7 bases from J, with 11 bases between. The DNA of the CDR3 is TGTGCCACGCACGAGGATAACATTCAGTACTTC. Its protein is CATHEDNIQYF.

This clone was seen just once. Other nucleotide sequences in the sample specify the same CDR3. The CDR3 DNA is TGTGCCAGCTCACCAGACAGGGGCAATGAAAAACTGTTTTTT. This gives the protein CASSPDRGNEKLFF. The V gene is TRBV18, the J gene TRBJ1-4; 8 bases align to TRBD1. Germline-derived CDR1 and CDR2 are KGHSH and LQKENI. CDR3 size: 14 residues. Losses at the gene ends were 2 bases for V and 5 bases for J; bases not matched to a gene: 1.

This clone appeared a single time. The chain joins TRBV28 to TRBJ2-1; 8 nucleotides agree with TRBD1. Germline CDR1 reads MDHEN; CDR2 reads SYDVKM. V gave up 4 bases and J gave up 6 bases; unmatched junction bases: 11. The CDR3 extends over 16 amino acids. CDR3 in DNA: TGTGCCAGCAGTTGGAACAGGGGGAGTGCGGGCAATGAGCAGTTCTTC. It is translated as CASSWNRGSAGNEQFF.

This clone was found a few times. The chain uses TRBV15 and TRBJ2-6, with D uncertain. CDR3 length equals 15 residues. Trimming left V 2 bases short and J 0 bases short, with 5 bases between. Germline CDR1 reads LNHNV; CDR2 reads YYDKDF (reference sequence). The CDR3 coding sequence is TGTGCCACCAGCAGACTTAGCTCTGGGGCCAACGTCCTGACTTTC. Its translation: CATSRLSSGANVLTF.

This chain uses TRBV4-1 with TRBJ2-7; no clear D. CDR1 and CDR2 from the germline V gene are MGHRA and YSYEKL. CDR3 length: 15 residues. V was cut by 4 bases and J by 2 bases, with 15 bases left in between. CDR3 loop: CASSPSPPLTYEQYF. CDR3 DNA: TGCGCCAGCAGCCCCTCCCCTCCCCTAACCTACGAGCAGTACTTC.

The rearrangement joins TRBV5-4 to TRBJ1-4; 9 bases fit TRBD1. With 3 bases clipped from V and 0 bases from J, the junction kept 6 bases outside the gene matches. Germline assignment: CDR1 SGHNT and CDR2 YYREEE (reference sequence). The CDR3 has 17 residues. CDR3 coding DNA: TGTGCCAGCAGCTCCGGGACAGGGAGGGCAACTAATGAAAAACTGTTTTTT. Protein sequence: CASSSGTGRATNEKLFF.

The rearrangement joins TRBV7-8 to TRBJ2-7; D perhaps matches TRBD2 (6 bases). Germline V lookup: CDR1 SGHVS, CDR2 FQNEAQ. The germline V and J ends were trimmed by 3 bases and 4 bases, with 16 bases remaining between them. The CDR3 has 15 amino acids. CDR3 region: CASSLGTGFMYEQYF. For the CDR3, the DNA is TGTGCCAGCAGCTTGGGGACTGGTTTTATGTACGAGCAGTACTTC.

The rearrangement uses TRBV10-1 and TRBJ2-3, with no clear D. Trimming shortened V by 3 bases and J by 2 bases, and 9 bases separated the two germline ends. The CDR3 extends over 14 amino acids. Germline CDR1 is WNHNN and CDR2 is SYGVQD (reference sequence). The CDR3 reads CASSDSTATDTQYF. The CDR3 nucleotides read TGCGCCAGCAGTGATTCAACAGCCACAGATACGCAGTATTTT.